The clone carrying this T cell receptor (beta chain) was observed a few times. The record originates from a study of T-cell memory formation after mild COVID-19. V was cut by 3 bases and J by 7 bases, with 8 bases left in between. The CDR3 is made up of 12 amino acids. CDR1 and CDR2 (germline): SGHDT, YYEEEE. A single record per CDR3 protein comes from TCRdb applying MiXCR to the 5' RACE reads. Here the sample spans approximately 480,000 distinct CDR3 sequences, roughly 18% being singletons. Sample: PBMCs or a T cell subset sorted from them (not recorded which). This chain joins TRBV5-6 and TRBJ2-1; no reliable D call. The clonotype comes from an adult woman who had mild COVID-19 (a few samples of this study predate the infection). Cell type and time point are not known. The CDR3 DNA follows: TGTGCCAGCAGCTCAACCAGGAATGAGCAGTTCTTC. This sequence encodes CASSSTRNEQFF.